This entry lists 7 T cell receptor beta chains sequenced from one sample in a study of cytomegalovirus exposure and HLA in healthy donors. PCR involved 60 Vbeta and 13 Jbeta primers. The protocol was immunoSEQ multiplex PCR, while the TCRdb copy is restricted to in-frame clones and leaves out a portion. The sample shows 180,000 or so clones, and 0.74% sits with its ten largest clones. Material for sequencing was PBMCs. The source is a boy aged 5-17 years in good health and CMV-seronegative.

For the CDR3, the DNA is TGTGCCAGCAGCCCAGGGGTAGGGGCGAACACCGGGGAGCTGTTTTTT. This sequence encodes CASSPGVGANTGELFF. The V and J genes are TRBV7-2 and TRBJ2-2, with TRBD1 as a possible D gene (6 bases). Germline-derived CDR1 and CDR2 are SGHTA and FQGNSA. V dropped 5 bases and J dropped 0 bases, with 13 bases sitting between them. The CDR3 is 16 amino acids.

V and J are TRBV4-1 and TRBJ2-7; possibly TRBD2 for D (6 bases). Germline values: CDR1 MGHRA, CDR2 YSYEKL. Trimming left V 1 base short and J 12 bases short, with 13 bases between. The CDR3 covers 12 residues. Here the CDR3 reads CASSQAGGKRYF. The CDR3 coding sequence is TGCGCCAGCAGCCAAGCCGGCGGGAAAAGGTACTTC.

This rearrangement joins TRBV7-9 to TRBJ1-2; D is perhaps TRBD1 (5 bases). Germline V gene data show CDR1 as SEHNR and CDR2 as FQNEAQ (reference sequence). This CDR3 is 13 amino acids long. V gave up 3 bases and J gave up 2 bases, with 7 bases separating them. The CDR3 DNA reads TGTGCCAGCAGCTTCCCAGGGAACTATGGCTACACCTTC. This translates into CASSFPGNYGYTF. The full variable domain, completed using reference TRBV7-9 and TRBJ1-2, is DTGVSQNPRHKITKRGQNVTFRCDPISEHNRLYWYRQTLGQGPEFLTYFQNEAQLEKSRLLSDRFSAERPKGSFSTLEIQRTEQGDSAMYLCASSFPGNYGYTFGSGTRLTVV.

This sequence joins TRBV13 and TRBJ2-3; 7 bases fit TRBD2. Looked up from germline, CDR1 is PRHDT and CDR2 is FYEKMQ (reference sequence). The CDR3 covers 14 residues. V was clipped by 4 bases and J by 2 bases; unmatched bases: 3. The CDR3 DNA reads as TGTGCCAGCAGCTCCCGGGGGGACACAGATACGCAGTATTTT. Amino acid sequence: CASSSRGDTDTQYF.

V and J are TRBV10-1 and TRBJ1-1; no reliable D call. Per germline, CDR1 WNHNN and CDR2 SYGVQD (reference sequence). V shed 2 bases and J shed 1 base, with 5 bases lying between them. The CDR3 covers 13 residues. CDR3 in amino acids: CASSENGNTEAFF. CDR3 nucleotide sequence: TGCGCCAGCAGTGAGAACGGGAACACTGAAGCTTTCTTT.

The V call is TRBV28, the J call TRBJ2-2; D is possibly TRBD1 (5 bases). V lost 1 base, J lost 7 bases, and 10 bases lay in between. Per germline, CDR1 MDHEN and CDR2 SYDVKM. The CDR3 totals 14 residues. CDR3 amino acids: CASSLFRAVGELFF. For the CDR3, the DNA is TGTGCCAGCAGTTTATTCAGGGCCGTCGGGGAGCTGTTTTTT.

The chain carries TRBV6-6 and TRBJ2-3, with a tentative D call TRBD1 (5 bases). The V gene lost 5 bases and the J gene lost 2 bases, with 11 bases spanning the gap. CDR3 length equals 14 residues. Per germline, CDR1 MNHNY and CDR2 SVGAGI (reference sequence). CDR3 region: CASSPGQFTDTQYF. The DNA for the CDR3 is TGTGCCAGCAGTCCAGGACAATTCACAGATACGCAGTATTTT.